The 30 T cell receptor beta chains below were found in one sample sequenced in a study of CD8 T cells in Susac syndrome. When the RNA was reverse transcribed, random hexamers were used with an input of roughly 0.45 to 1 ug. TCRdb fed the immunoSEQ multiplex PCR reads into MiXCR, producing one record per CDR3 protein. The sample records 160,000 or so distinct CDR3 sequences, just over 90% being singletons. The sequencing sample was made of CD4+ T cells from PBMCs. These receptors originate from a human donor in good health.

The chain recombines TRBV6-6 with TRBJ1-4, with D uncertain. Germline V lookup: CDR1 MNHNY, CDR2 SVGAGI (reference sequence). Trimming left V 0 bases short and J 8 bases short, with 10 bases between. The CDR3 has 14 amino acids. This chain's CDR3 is CASSYSSGREKLFF. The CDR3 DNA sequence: TGTGCCAGCAGTTACTCCTCCGGGCGGGAAAAACTGTTTTTT.

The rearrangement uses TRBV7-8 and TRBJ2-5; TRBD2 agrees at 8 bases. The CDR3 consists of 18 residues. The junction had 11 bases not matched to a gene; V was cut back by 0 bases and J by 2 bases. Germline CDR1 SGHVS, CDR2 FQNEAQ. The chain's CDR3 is CASSLALRSGSRQETQYF. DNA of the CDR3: TGTGCCAGCAGCTTAGCCCTGAGAAGCGGGAGTCGTCAAGAGACCCAGTACTTC.

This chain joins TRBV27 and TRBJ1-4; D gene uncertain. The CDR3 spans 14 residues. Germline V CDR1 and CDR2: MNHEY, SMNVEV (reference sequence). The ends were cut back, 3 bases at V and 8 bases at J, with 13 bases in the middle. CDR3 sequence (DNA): TGTGCCAGCAGTTTTAGGGTTAAGAGCGAAAAACTGTTTTTT. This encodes CASSFRVKSEKLFF.

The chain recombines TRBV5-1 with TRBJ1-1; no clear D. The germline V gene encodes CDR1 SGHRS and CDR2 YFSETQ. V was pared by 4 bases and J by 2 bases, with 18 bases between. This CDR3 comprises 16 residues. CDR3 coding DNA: TGCGCCAGCAGCCCCAAAATTTACGACACTAACACTGAAGCTTTCTTT. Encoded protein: CASSPKIYDTNTEAFF.

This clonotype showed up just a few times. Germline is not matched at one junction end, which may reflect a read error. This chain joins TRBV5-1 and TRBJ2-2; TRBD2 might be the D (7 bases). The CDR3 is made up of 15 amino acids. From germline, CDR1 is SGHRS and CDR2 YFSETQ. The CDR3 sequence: CASKGGQGNTGELFF. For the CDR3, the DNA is TGCGCCAGCAAGGGGGGGCAGGGCAACACCGGGGAGCTTTTTTTT.

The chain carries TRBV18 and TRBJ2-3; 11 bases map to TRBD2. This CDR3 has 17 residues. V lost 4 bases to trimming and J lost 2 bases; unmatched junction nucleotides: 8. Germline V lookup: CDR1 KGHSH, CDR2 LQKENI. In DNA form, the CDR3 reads TGTGCCAGCTCACAAGCCGGGACTAGCGGTTTCACAGATACGCAGTATTTT. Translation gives CASSQAGTSGFTDTQYF.

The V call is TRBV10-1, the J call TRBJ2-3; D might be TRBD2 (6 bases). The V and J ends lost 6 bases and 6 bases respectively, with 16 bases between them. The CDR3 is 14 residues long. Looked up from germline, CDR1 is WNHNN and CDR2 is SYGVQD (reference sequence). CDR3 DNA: TGCGCCAGCAGCCCGAGTCGGCTAGCGGATACGCAGTATTTT. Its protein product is CASSPSRLADTQYF.

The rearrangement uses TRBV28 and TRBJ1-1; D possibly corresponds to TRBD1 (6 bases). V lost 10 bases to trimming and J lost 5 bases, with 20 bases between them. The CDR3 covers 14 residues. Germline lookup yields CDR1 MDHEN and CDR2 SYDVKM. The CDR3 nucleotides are TGTGCCACAGCGCAGGGGCTCCGGGGGACTGAAGCTTTCTTT. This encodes CATAQGLRGTEAFF.

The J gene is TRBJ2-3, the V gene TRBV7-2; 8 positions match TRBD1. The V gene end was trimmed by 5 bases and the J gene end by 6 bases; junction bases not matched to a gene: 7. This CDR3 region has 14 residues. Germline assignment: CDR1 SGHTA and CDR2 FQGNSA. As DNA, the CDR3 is TGTGCCAGCAGCCAACCGACAGGGGCGGATACGCAGTATTTT. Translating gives CASSQPTGADTQYF.

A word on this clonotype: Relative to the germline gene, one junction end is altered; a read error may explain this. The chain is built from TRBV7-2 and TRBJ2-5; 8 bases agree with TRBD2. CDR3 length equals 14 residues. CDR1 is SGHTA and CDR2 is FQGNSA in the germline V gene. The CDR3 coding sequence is TGTGCCAGCAGCATAGCGGGATTAGGAGAGACCCAGTACTTC. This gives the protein CASSIAGLGETQYF. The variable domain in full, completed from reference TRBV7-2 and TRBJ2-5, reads GAGVSQSPSNKVTEKGKDVELRCDPISGHTALYWYRQSLGQGLEFLIYFQGNSAPDKSGLPSDRFSAERTGGSVSTLTIQRTQQEDSAVYLCASSIAGLGETQYFGPGTRLLVL.

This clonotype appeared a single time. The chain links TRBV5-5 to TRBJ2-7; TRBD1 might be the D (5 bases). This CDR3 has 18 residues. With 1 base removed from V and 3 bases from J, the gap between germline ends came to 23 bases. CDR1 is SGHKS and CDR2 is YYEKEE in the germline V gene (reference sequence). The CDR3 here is CASSLREGAGLGLYEQYF. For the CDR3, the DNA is TGTGCCAGCAGCTTGCGAGAAGGGGCCGGGCTAGGGCTCTACGAGCAGTACTTC.

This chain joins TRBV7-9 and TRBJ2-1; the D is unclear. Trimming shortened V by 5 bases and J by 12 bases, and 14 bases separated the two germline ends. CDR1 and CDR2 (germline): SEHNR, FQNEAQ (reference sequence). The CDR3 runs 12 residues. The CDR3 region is CASSTSLGSQFF. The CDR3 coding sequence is TGTGCCAGCAGCACGAGCCTCGGGTCGCAGTTCTTC.

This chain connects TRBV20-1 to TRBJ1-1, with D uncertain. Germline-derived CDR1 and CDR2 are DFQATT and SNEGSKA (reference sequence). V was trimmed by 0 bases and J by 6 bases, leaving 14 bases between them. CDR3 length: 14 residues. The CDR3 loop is CSARDWRTLAEAFF. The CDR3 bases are TGCAGTGCTAGAGATTGGCGGACTTTGGCTGAAGCTTTCTTT.

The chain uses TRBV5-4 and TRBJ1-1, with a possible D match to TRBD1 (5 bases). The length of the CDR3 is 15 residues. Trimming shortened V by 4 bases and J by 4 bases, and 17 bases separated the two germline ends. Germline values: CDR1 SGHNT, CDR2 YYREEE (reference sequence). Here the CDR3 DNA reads TGTGCCAGCAGCACCAGGGACGGGAGATCCACTGAAGCTTTCTTT. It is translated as CASSTRDGRSTEAFF.

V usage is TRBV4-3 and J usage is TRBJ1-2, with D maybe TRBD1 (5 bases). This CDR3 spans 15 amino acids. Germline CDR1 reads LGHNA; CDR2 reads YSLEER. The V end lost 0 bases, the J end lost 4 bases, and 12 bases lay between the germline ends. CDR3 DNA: TGCGCCAGCAGCCAAGACTGGGGCAGGACCTATGGCTACACCTTC. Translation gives CASSQDWGRTYGYTF.

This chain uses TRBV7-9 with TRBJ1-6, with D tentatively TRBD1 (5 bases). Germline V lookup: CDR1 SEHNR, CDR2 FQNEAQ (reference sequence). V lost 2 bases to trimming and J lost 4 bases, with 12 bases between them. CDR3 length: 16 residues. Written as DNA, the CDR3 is TGTGCCAGCAGCTTAACGGGACGGGGGTATAATTCACCCCTCCACTTT. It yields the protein CASSLTGRGYNSPLHF.

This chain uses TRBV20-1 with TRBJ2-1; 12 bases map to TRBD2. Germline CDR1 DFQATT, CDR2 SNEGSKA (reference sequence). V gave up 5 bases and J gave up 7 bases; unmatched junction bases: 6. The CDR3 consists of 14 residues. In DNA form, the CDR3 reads TGCAGTGCTTTGACTAGCGGGAGTCGGAATGAGCAGTTCTTC. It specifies CSALTSGSRNEQFF.

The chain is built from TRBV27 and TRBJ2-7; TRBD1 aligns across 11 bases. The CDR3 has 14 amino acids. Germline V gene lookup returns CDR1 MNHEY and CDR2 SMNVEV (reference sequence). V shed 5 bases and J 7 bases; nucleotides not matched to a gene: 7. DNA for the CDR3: TGTGCCAGCAGTCGGACAGGGGGCGAATTGGAGCAGTACTTC. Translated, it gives CASSRTGGELEQYF.

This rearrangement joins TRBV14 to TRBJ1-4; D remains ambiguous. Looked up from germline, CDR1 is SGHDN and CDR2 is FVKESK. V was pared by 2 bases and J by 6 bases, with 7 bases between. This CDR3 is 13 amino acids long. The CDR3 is CASSQQLDEKLFF. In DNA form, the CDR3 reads TGTGCCAGCAGCCAACAGCTTGATGAAAAACTGTTTTTT.

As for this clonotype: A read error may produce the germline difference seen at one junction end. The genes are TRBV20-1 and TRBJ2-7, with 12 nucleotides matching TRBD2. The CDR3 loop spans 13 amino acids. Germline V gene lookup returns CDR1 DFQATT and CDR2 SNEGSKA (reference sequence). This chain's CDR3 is CGAPTSGGIEQYF. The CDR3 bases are TGCGGTGCACCCACTAGCGGGGGGATCGAGCAGTACTTC.

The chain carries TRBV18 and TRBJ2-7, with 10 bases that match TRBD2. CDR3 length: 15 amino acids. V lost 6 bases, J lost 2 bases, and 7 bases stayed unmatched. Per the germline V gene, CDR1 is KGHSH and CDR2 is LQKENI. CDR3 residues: CASSRTSGPPYEQYF. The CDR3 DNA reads TGTGCCAGCTCCCGGACTAGCGGCCCTCCCTACGAGCAGTACTTC.

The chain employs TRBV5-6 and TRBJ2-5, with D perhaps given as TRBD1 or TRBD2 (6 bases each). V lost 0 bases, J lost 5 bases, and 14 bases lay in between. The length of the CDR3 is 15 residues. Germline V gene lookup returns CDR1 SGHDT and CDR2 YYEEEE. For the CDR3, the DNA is TGTGCCAGCAGCTTGGATGGGGGGCGCGGGGAGACCCAGTACTTC. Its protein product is CASSLDGGRGETQYF. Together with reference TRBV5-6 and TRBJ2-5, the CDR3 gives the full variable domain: DAGVTQSPTHLIKTRGQQVTLRCSPKSGHDTVSWYQQALGQGPQFIFQYYEEEERQRGNFPDRFSGHQFPNYSSELNVNALLLGDSALYLCASSLDGGRGETQYFGPGTRLLVL.

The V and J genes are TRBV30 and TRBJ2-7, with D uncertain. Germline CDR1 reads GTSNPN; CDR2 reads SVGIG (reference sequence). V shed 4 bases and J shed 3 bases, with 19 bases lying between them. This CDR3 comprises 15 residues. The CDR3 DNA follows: TGTGCCTGGACTCCGACCTCCGGGCCTAACTACGAGCAGTACTTC. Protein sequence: CAWTPTSGPNYEQYF.

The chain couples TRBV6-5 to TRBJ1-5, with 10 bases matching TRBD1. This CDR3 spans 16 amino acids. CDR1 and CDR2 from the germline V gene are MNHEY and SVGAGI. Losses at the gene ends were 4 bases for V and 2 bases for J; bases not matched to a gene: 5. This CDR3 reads CASSSLGTGGNQPQHF. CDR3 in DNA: TGTGCCAGCAGTTCCTTGGGGACAGGGGGCAATCAGCCCCAGCATTTT.

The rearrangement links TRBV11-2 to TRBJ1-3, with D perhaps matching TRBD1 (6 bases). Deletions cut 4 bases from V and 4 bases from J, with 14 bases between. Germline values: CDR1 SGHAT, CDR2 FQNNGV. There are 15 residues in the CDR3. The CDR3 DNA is TGTGCCAGCAGCTCCCTAGGGGGGCTCGGAAACACCATATATTTT. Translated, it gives CASSSLGGLGNTIYF.

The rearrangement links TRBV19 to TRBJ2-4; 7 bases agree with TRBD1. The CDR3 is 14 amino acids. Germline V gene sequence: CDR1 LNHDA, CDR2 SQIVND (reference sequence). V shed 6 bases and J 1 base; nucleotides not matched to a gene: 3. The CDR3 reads CASRSQGAKNIQYF. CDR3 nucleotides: TGTGCCAGTAGGTCACAGGGGGCCAAAAACATTCAGTACTTC.

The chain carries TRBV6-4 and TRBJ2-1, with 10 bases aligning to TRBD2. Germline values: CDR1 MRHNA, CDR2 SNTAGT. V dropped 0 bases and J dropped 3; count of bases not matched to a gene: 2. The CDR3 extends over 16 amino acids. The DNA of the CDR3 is TGTGCCAGCAGTGACTCGGGGACTAGCGACTACAATGAGCAGTTCTTC. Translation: CASSDSGTSDYNEQFF.

The CDR3 is CSARRGNTYEQYF. As DNA, the CDR3 is TGCAGTGCTAGGAGGGGTAACACCTACGAGCAGTACTTC. The J gene is TRBJ2-7, the V gene TRBV20-1, with D possibly called TRBD1 or TRBD2 (5 bases each). CDR3 length: 13 amino acids. With 3 bases removed from V and 2 bases from J, the gap between germline ends came to 11 bases. CDR1 and CDR2 from the germline V gene are DFQATT and SNEGSKA (reference sequence).

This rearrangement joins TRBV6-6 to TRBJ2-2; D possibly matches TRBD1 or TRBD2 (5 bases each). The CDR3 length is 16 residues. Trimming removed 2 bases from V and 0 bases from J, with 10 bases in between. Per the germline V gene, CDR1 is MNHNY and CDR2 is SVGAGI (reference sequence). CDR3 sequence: CASSYPMGANTGELFF. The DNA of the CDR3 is TGTGCCAGCAGTTACCCAATGGGGGCGAACACCGGGGAGCTGTTTTTT.

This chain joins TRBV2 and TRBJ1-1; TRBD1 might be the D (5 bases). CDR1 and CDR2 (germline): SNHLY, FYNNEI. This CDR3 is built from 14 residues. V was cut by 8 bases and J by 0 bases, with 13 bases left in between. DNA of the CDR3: TGTGCCAGCGGTCAGGGCAGAATGAACACTGAAGCTTTCTTT. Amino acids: CASGQGRMNTEAFF.